Described below is a single T cell receptor (beta chain) sequence and its context. The target antigen is unknown. These data are taken from a study of blood T cells in healthy people across ages. Study in general: Using template switching, researchers captured about one barcoded beta molecule for each two T cells.

Findings and caveats of the study: No conclusive comparison of naive versus antigen-experienced cells was possible with unsorted PBMCs.

V lost 10 bases and J lost 4; bases outside the gene matches: 6. This CDR3 has 12 residues. CDR1 is ENHRY, CDR2 SYGVKD, per germline. The study recruited healthy Caucasian donors from Russia who were aged about 6 to 90. Then a second PCR, running roughly 7 to 11 cycles, was carried out with a sample-barcoded 5' primer and a J-beta primer mix. TCRdb passed the 5' RACE reads through MiXCR, listing each CDR3 protein once. The profile shows about 600,000 distinct CDR3 sequences, less than 60% of them singletons. This sequence originates from a man older than 75 in good health. This chain uses TRBV10-3 with TRBJ1-2; the match to TRBD1 covers 7 bases. The sample consisted of blood. The CDR3 region is CATGTGAYGYTF. CDR3 nucleotide sequence: TGTGCCACCGGAACAGGGGCCTATGGCTACACCTTC.